These 29 T cell receptor beta chains were all obtained from the same sample, sequenced in a study. Via MiXCR, TCRdb re-called the RT-PCR reads, giving one row per CDR3 protein. The sample has about 680,000 distinct CDR3 sequences, approximately 14% seen once. What was sequenced was memory CD4+ T cells from blood. These receptors were collected from a female donor in good health, serving as a healthy control.

The chain has TRBV6-2 or TRBV6-3 and TRBJ2-7; 7 nucleotides align to TRBD2. Germline values: CDR1 MNHEY, CDR2 SVGEGT. The ends lost 5 bases at V and 3 bases at J; junction bases unmatched: 7. This CDR3 contains 14 residues. The CDR3: CASSPWEGGYEQYF. The DNA of the CDR3 is TGTGCCAGCAGTCCCTGGGAGGGTGGCTACGAGCAGTACTTC.

The chain employs TRBV7-9 and TRBJ2-1; 10 bases fit TRBD1. The trim removed 5 bases at V and 6 bases at J, leaving 10 bases unmatched. CDR1 SEHNR and CDR2 FQNEAQ come from the germline V gene (reference sequence). The length of the CDR3 is 16 residues. The CDR3 nucleotides read TGTGCCAGCAGCAAGACAGGGGGCCAACTACTCAATGAGCAGTTCTTC. It codes for CASSKTGGQLLNEQFF.

This clonotype was seen ten or more times. The chain uses TRBV12-3 or TRBV12-4 and TRBJ2-7; D ambiguous. Trimming left V 5 bases short and J 6 bases short, with 14 bases between. The CDR3 contains 13 residues. For the CDR3, the DNA is TGTGCCAGCAGTGCCCACTACGGTAGCGAGCAGTACTTC. Translated, it gives CASSAHYGSEQYF.

This clonotype was picked up many times. The chain has TRBV12-3 or TRBV12-4 and TRBJ2-1; TRBD2 agrees at 9 bases. V lost 0 bases, J lost 6 bases, and 6 bases stayed unmatched. The CDR3 totals 16 residues. Here the CDR3 reads CASSLAGGRAVNEQFF. The CDR3 DNA reads TGTGCCAGCAGTTTAGCGGGCGGGAGGGCCGTCAATGAGCAGTTCTTC.

This clonotype was observed a few times. The J gene is TRBJ1-1, the V gene TRBV14; D is uncertain. V was cut by 4 bases and J by 4 bases, with 19 bases left in between. The CDR3 runs to 16 residues. The germline V gene has CDR1 SGHDN and CDR2 FVKESK. CDR3 coding DNA: TGTGCCAGCAGCCCGCAAGGGTCAATTTGGAGCACTGAAGCTTTCTTT. Protein product: CASSPQGSIWSTEAFF.

The rearrangement links TRBV12-3 or TRBV12-4 to TRBJ2-2; 13 nucleotides match TRBD2. V dropped 9 bases and J dropped 7; count of bases not matched to a gene: 14. CDR3 length: 17 amino acids. DNA of the CDR3: TGTGCCAGTAGCCTGGGGACTAGCGGGGACGTTTACGGGGAGCTGTTTTTT. Translation gives CASSLGTSGDVYGELFF.

The rearrangement links TRBV27 to TRBJ2-1; 8 bases are shared with TRBD2. This CDR3 has 15 residues. The V gene's germline CDR1 is MNHEY and CDR2 SMNVEV (reference sequence). Trimming removed 6 bases from V and 7 bases from J; junction bases left unmatched: 11. CDR3 nucleotide sequence: TGTGCCAGCAGAATGAGCGGGACTAGTTGGAATGAGCAGTTCTTC. Its translation is CASRMSGTSWNEQFF.

The chain recombines TRBV6-1 with TRBJ2-2; 7 nucleotides align to TRBD1. CDR3 size: 15 residues. After removal of 6 bases from V and 3 bases from J, the junction contained 7 bases not matched to a gene. In germline, CDR1 is MNHNS, CDR2 SASEGT. CDR3 nucleotides: TGTGCCAGCAGGTCCGGGACAGCTTACACCGGGGAGCTGTTTTTT. It specifies CASRSGTAYTGELFF.

A remark on this clonotype: The junction does not match germline at one end; this may be a read error. This sequence joins TRBV7-2 and TRBJ2-7; D might be TRBD2 (6 bases). Germline CDR1 is SGHTA and CDR2 is FQGNSA. The length of the CDR3 is 13 residues. The CDR3 region is CASSRAEGHEQYF. In nucleotides, the CDR3 is TGTGCGAGCAGCCGAGCGGAGGGACACGAGCAGTACTTC.

In its sample, this clonotype was seen many times. V and J are TRBV10-3 and TRBJ1-2; D not resolved. The CDR3 has 13 amino acids. Germline CDR1 is ENHRY and CDR2 is SYGVKD. V was cut by 4 bases and J by 5 bases, with 11 bases left in between. The CDR3 here is CAISAEPLYGYTF. CDR3 DNA: TGTGCCATCAGTGCGGAACCACTTTATGGCTACACCTTC.

This chain joins TRBV7-2 and TRBJ2-2; the D gene is possibly TRBD2 (6 bases). V lost 4 bases and J lost 1, with 13 bases in between. Per the germline V gene, CDR1 is SGHTA and CDR2 is FQGNSA. This CDR3 has 16 amino acids. The CDR3 DNA follows: TGTGCCAGCAGCTACCCCCCCGGGGGGAACACCGGGGAGCTGTTTTTT. This gives the protein CASSYPPGGNTGELFF.

Ten or more counts support this clonotype. The genes are TRBV12-3 or TRBV12-4 and TRBJ2-3; maybe TRBD1 (5 bases). The CDR3 has 13 amino acids. V dropped 7 bases and J dropped 2 bases, with 10 bases sitting between them. The CDR3 coding sequence is TGTGCCAGCAATAGACAGTTCACAGATACGCAGTATTTT. It translates to CASNRQFTDTQYF.

V gene TRBV5-1 combines with J gene TRBJ1-2, with D possibly TRBD1 on 6 matching bases. V lost 2 bases, J lost 4 bases, and 12 bases lay in between. This CDR3 has 14 residues. Germline CDR1 and CDR2: SGHRS and YFSETQ. The CDR3 protein is CASSLLQGSYGYTF. The DNA of the CDR3 is TGCGCCAGCAGCTTATTACAGGGTTCCTATGGCTACACCTTC.

This clonotype has only a few counts. The V and J genes are TRBV20-1 and TRBJ2-5; 11 positions agree with TRBD1. This CDR3 is built from 14 residues. The ends lost 5 bases at V and 5 bases at J; junction bases unmatched: 7. The germline V gene has CDR1 DFQATT and CDR2 SNEGSKA (reference sequence). The CDR3 is CSARPGQGGETQYF. In DNA, the CDR3 is TGCAGTGCTCGCCCGGGACAGGGGGGGGAGACCCAGTACTTC.

The chain is built from TRBV20-1 and TRBJ1-2, with D tentatively TRBD1 (6 bases). Trimming pared 0 bases from V and 2 bases from J, leaving 13 bases between. Germline V CDR1 and CDR2: DFQATT, SNEGSKA (reference sequence). CDR3 length equals 15 residues. In DNA, the CDR3 is TGCAGTGCTAGAGATGGGGCAGGGACAAACTATGGCTACACCTTC. Translation: CSARDGAGTNYGYTF.

The V call is TRBV6-2 or TRBV6-3, the J call TRBJ1-4; D gene unclear. V was clipped by 3 bases and J by 8 bases, with 7 bases between them. From germline, CDR1 is MNHEY and CDR2 SVGEGT. The CDR3 covers 12 residues. CDR3 loop: CASSYGPEKLFF. CDR3 sequence (DNA): TGTGCCAGCAGTTATGGGCCGGAAAAACTGTTTTTT.

This clonotype was seen more than once but under ten times. The genes are TRBV7-2 and TRBJ1-2, with 9 bases fitting TRBD1. The CDR3 has 15 residues. Germline V gene sequence: CDR1 SGHTA, CDR2 FQGNSA. V shed 5 bases, J shed 4 bases, and the junction held 8 bases outside the gene matches. The CDR3 here is CASSGRQGGIYGYTF. CDR3 sequence (DNA): TGTGCCAGCAGCGGACGACAGGGGGGGATCTATGGCTACACCTTC.

This clonotype was observed a few times. The V gene is TRBV6-1, the J gene TRBJ1-2, with 7 positions matching TRBD1. CDR1 MNHNS and CDR2 SASEGT come from the germline V gene. CDR3 length equals 15 residues. Germline trimming cut 6 bases from V and 0 bases from J; bases unmatched to any gene: 7. DNA for the CDR3: TGTGCCAGCAGGGTAACAGGGGAGGCTAACTATGGCTACACCTTC. This translates into CASRVTGEANYGYTF.

Note on this clonotype: The conserved closing phenylalanine or tryptophan is absent in this CDR3, likely reflecting a read error. The gene calls are TRBV27 and TRBJ1-5; D gene ambiguous. Between the trimmed V and J ends, which lost 3 bases and 3 bases, there was a span of 3 bases. Germline CDR1 MNHEY, CDR2 SMNVEV (reference sequence). The length of the CDR3 is 12 residues. CDR3 DNA: TGTGCCAGCAGTTTCCTCAATCAGCCCCAGCATTAT. The encoded protein is CASSFLNQPQHY.

The J gene is TRBJ1-4, the V gene TRBV5-1; D remains unclear. The V end was cut by 0 bases, the J end by 8 bases, with 5 bases between. Germline CDR1 and CDR2: SGHRS and YFSETQ. The CDR3 loop spans 12 amino acids. The CDR3 protein is CASSLDWEKLFF. CDR3 nucleotide sequence: TGCGCCAGCAGCTTGGACTGGGAAAAACTGTTTTTT.

This clonotype was recorded a few times. This chain links TRBV2 with TRBJ2-1; tentatively, D is TRBD2 (7 bases). CDR3 size: 20 residues. Germline V gene data show CDR1 as SNHLY and CDR2 as FYNNEI. V dropped 2 bases and J dropped 10 bases, with 33 bases sitting between them. The CDR3 sequence: CASSEFVGPEVSLGGGEQFF. CDR3 in DNA: TGTGCCAGCAGTGAATTTGTTGGCCCCGAGGTATCTCTGGGCGGGGGCGAGCAGTTCTTC.

This clonotype was detected many times. The rearrangement links TRBV20-1 to TRBJ1-5; D unresolved. Trimming removed 0 bases from V and 11 bases from J, with 17 bases in between. Germline V gene data show CDR1 as DFQATT and CDR2 as SNEGSKA (reference sequence). The CDR3 covers 14 residues. The CDR3 nucleotides read TGCAGTGCTAGAGATAGCAGGACCTCGGGGACCCAGCATTTT. As protein: CSARDSRTSGTQHF.

The chain's CDR3 is CASSQEASRSLGEELFF. In DNA form, the CDR3 reads TGTGCCAGCAGCCAAGAAGCGTCACGGTCGTTGGGTGAGGAGCTGTTTTTT. The rearrangement joins TRBV4-2 to TRBJ2-2, with D unresolved. Germline V gene lookup returns CDR1 LGHNA and CDR2 YNFKEQ. The CDR3 has 17 amino acids. Trimming removed 0 bases at V and 10 bases at J, with 21 bases between.

This clonotype was counted only a few times. This rearrangement joins TRBV20-1 to TRBJ1-1, with a possible D match to TRBD1 (5 bases). Germline CDR1 is DFQATT and CDR2 is SNEGSKA (reference sequence). The CDR3 sequence is 14 residues long. Trimming pared 2 bases from V and 0 bases from J, leaving 10 bases between. The CDR3 sequence is CSARRDSMNTEAFF. CDR3 DNA sequence: TGCAGTGCTAGAAGAGACAGTATGAACACTGAAGCTTTCTTT.

The chain uses TRBV12-3 or TRBV12-4 and TRBJ2-3; 13 bases map to TRBD2. V was clipped by 4 bases and J by 3 bases; unmatched bases: 4. This CDR3 has 16 amino acids. Here the CDR3 reads CASSYQLAGGTDTQYF. CDR3 DNA sequence: TGTGCCAGCAGTTACCAACTAGCGGGAGGGACAGATACGCAGTATTTT.

This clonotype showed up many times. The rearrangement links TRBV13 to TRBJ1-1; D not certain. The CDR3 loop spans 13 amino acids. Trimming pared 1 base from V and 11 bases from J, leaving 14 bases between. The germline CDR1 and CDR2 sequences are PRHDT and FYEKMQ (reference sequence). CDR3 sequence reads: CASSLEAARGAFF. The CDR3 DNA follows: TGTGCCAGCAGCTTAGAGGCAGCCCGAGGTGCTTTCTTT.

The chain recombines TRBV7-2 with TRBJ1-2; D remains unclear. Germline CDR1 reads SGHTA; CDR2 reads FQGNSA. V lost 1 base and J 0 bases, leaving 9 bases between the germline ends. This CDR3 contains 15 residues. The CDR3 is CASSLGAVPNYGYTF. In DNA, the CDR3 is TGTGCCAGCAGCTTAGGGGCGGTACCTAACTATGGCTACACCTTC.

This clonotype has a handful of counts. The chain combines TRBV20-1 with TRBJ2-5, with unresolved D. From germline, CDR1 is DFQATT and CDR2 SNEGSKA (reference sequence). With 6 bases removed from V and 2 bases from J, the gap between germline ends came to 13 bases. The CDR3 is made up of 13 amino acids. The chain's CDR3 is CSAPPPAQETQYF. The CDR3 DNA follows: TGCAGTGCCCCCCCCCCTGCTCAAGAGACCCAGTACTTC.

This clonotype was observed a few times. The V and J genes are TRBV6-4 and TRBJ1-1, with a tentative D call TRBD1 (5 bases). This CDR3 has 18 amino acids. Trimming took off 3 bases at V and 1 base at J, with 21 bases between the two ends. The V gene's germline CDR1 is MRHNA and CDR2 SNTAGT. CDR3 DNA: TGTGCCAGCAGTGATCGGGACGGATTGGGGAAACCGAACACTGAAGCTTTCTTT. It specifies CASSDRDGLGKPNTEAFF.